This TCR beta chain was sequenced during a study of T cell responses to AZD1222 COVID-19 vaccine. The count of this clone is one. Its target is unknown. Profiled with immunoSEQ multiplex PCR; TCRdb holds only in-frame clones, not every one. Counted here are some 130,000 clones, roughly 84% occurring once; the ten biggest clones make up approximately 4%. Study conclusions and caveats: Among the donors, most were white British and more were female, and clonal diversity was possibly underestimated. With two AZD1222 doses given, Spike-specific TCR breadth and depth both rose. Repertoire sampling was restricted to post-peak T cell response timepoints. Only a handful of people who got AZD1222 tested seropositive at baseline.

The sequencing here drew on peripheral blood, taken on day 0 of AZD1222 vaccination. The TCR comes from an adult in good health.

The CDR3 DNA sequence: TGTGCCAGCAGGCTCTCCGGAGGGACAGGGTCCGAGCAGTACTTC. Translating it yields CASRLSGGTGSEQYF. This chain joins TRBV6-5 and TRBJ2-7; 9 nucleotides match TRBD1. V lost 6 bases and J lost 6; bases outside the gene matches: 12. Germline CDR1 and CDR2: MNHEY and SVGAGI. The CDR3 is 15 residues long.